This is a list of T cell receptor beta chains from one sample in a study of CD8+CD57+ T cells in acquired aplastic anemia. TCRdb ran MiXCR on the reads and lists one entry per CDR3 protein. The sample consists of 400,000 to 500,000 distinct CDR3 sequences, 55% to 70% of them appearing once. The material sequenced was sorted CD4+, CD8+, or CD8+CD57+ T cells (not recorded which) from PBMCs. All receptors derive from a human donor in good health, serving as a control. Each CDR3 is given with its conserved first and last residue. Fields, in order: V gene, clone size, D gene, J gene, CDR3 protein, CDR3 DNA. A D gene is named only where the DNA matches it firmly. A clone size is listed for some rows: how often the clone was seen (once, few, many), or a class if it is expanded.

TRBV20-1	NA	NA	TRBJ2-7	CSASESLYEQYF	TGCAGTGCCAGCGAGAGCCTCTACGAGCAGTACTTC
TRBV5-4	NA	NA	TRBJ1-4	CASSMRQPGNEKLFF	TGTGCCAGCAGCATGAGGCAGCCCGGGAATGAAAAACTGTTTTTT
TRBV24-1	NA	NA	TRBJ2-3	CATSEAGADTQYF	TGTGCCACCAGTGAGGCAGGCGCAGATACGCAGTATTTT
TRBV4-1	many	TRBD1	TRBJ2-7	CASSPFGTGGIYEQYF	TGCGCCAGCAGCCCATTCGGGACAGGGGGGATCTACGAGCAGTACTTC
TRBV7-2	NA	NA	TRBJ2-5	CASSGQELAGETQYF	TGTGCCAGCAGCGGACAAGAGCTTGCGGGAGAGACCCAGTACTTC
TRBV5-1	many	TRBD2	TRBJ2-5	CASSPTPGGQETQYF	TGCGCCAGCAGCCCGACACCGGGAGGACAAGAGACCCAGTACTTC
TRBV29-1	NA	NA	TRBJ1-3	CSVEKGYSGNTIYF	TGCAGCGTTGAAAAGGGATACTCTGGAAACACCATATATTTT
TRBV19	many	NA	TRBJ2-7	CASSIGVGGYEQYF	TGTGCCAGTAGTATAGGTGTGGGGGGCTACGAGCAGTACTTC
TRBV7-3	NA	TRBD2	TRBJ2-7	CASSRGLAGASSYEQYF	TGTGCCAGCAGCCGCGGACTAGCGGGGGCGAGCTCCTACGAGCAGTACTTC
TRBV5-1	once	NA	TRBJ1-6	CASRALGDNNSPLHF	TGCGCCAGCAGAGCGCTAGGAGATAATAATTCACCCCTCCACTTT
TRBV20-1	NA	TRBD1	TRBJ2-1	CSARDRASEKFF	TGCAGTGCTAGGGACAGGGCGAGTGAAAAGTTCTTC
TRBV5-1	many	TRBD1	TRBJ2-3	CASSDGADRSTDTQYF	TGCGCCAGCAGCGACGGGGCGGACAGGAGCACAGATACGCAGTATTTT
TRBV10-3	NA	TRBD1	TRBJ2-7	CASSTGQGSDEQHF	TGTGCCAGCAGCACGGGACAGGGTAGCGACGAGCAGCACTTT
TRBV2	NA	NA	TRBJ1-5	CASRQRGKQTQHF	TGTGCCAGCAGACAGAGGGGTAAACAGACCCAGCATTTT
TRBV10-3	NA	NA	TRBJ2-7	CAISSRQAAPGDYEQYF	TGTGCCATCAGCAGTCGACAGGCCGCCCCGGGAGACTACGAGCAGTACTTC
TRBV10-2	NA	TRBD1	TRBJ1-2	CAIPPGQGRGGYTF	TGCGCCATTCCTCCGGGACAGGGCAGGGGTGGCTACACCTTC
TRBV12-3/TRBV12-4	many	NA	TRBJ1-5	CASRRGSGQPFDQPQHF	TGTGCCAGCAGGAGAGGTTCAGGACAGCCCTTTGATCAGCCCCAGCATTTT
TRBV10-3	NA	TRBD1	TRBJ2-3	CAISAGTGRVGDTQYF	TGTGCCATCAGTGCCGGGACAGGGCGGGTTGGAGATACGCAGTATTTT
TRBV3-1	many	NA	TRBJ1-5	CASSQEGTVNQPQHF	TGTGCCAGCAGCCAAGAGGGGACGGTAAATCAGCCCCAGCATTTT
TRBV5-6	once	TRBD2	TRBJ2-3	CASSLTGGATDTQYF	TGTGCCAGCAGCTTGACCGGGGGGGCCACAGATACGCAGTATTTT
TRBV7-2	NA	TRBD1	TRBJ1-6	CASSSAGGNNHPQF	TGTGCCAGCAGCTCGGCAGGGGGAAACAATCACCCCCAGTTT
TRBV14	NA	NA	TRBJ2-5	CATSDQNETQYF	TGTGCCACCAGTGACCAGAATGAGACCCAGTACTTC
TRBV7-2	NA	TRBD2	TRBJ2-1	CASSSDSGGTQQFF	TGTGCCAGCAGCAGTGATAGCGGGGGAACACAGCAGTTCTTC
TRBV12-3/TRBV12-4	NA	NA	TRBJ1-1	CASSQRLQGTLNTEAFF	TGCGCCAGCAGCCAGCGATTACAGGGCACCCTGAACACTGAAGCTTTCTTT
TRBV5-4	NA	TRBD2	TRBJ2-5	CASSIDSGKTQYF	TGTGCCAGCAGCATAGACAGCGGGAAGACCCAGTACTTC
TRBV30	few	NA	TRBJ2-5	CASSPVVGDLTQYF	TGTGCCAGCAGTCCCGTGGTGGGGGACCTTACCCAGTACTTC
TRBV20-1	NA	TRBD1	TRBJ1-1	CSAPGPRTGNTEAFF	TGCAGTGCTCCCGGCCCTCGGACAGGGAACACTGAAGCTTTCTTT
TRBV5-1	NA	TRBD1	TRBJ2-5	CASSPGGTGRETQYF	TGCGCCAGCAGCCCGGGCGGGACAGGGAGAGAGACCCAGTACTTC
TRBV7-2	NA	NA	TRBJ1-4	CASSLASSLALFF	TGTGCCAGCAGCTTAGCGTCGTCGTTGGCACTGTTTTTT
TRBV9	once	NA	TRBJ2-5	CASSVGGLEDPYF	TGTGCCAGCAGCGTGGGTGGGCTGGAGGACCCTTACTTC
TRBV7-9	once	NA	TRBJ1-4	CASSQTTNETLFF	TGTGCCAGCAGTCAAACAACTAATGAGACCCTGTTTTTT
TRBV5-1	many	NA	TRBJ2-3	CASSLLLRVTSDTQYF	TGCGCCAGCAGCTTATTACTACGGGTTACGTCTGATACGCAGTATTTT
TRBV29-1	many	TRBD1	TRBJ1-2	CSGGQGNYGYTF	TGCAGCGGTGGACAGGGAAACTATGGCTACACCTTC
TRBV6-6	NA	NA	TRBJ2-3	CAISEGGLTTDTQYF	TGTGCCATCAGCGAGGGGGGACTGACCACAGATACGCAGTATTTT
TRBV20-1	NA	NA	TRBJ2-7	CSASVDGSSEQYF	TGCAGTGCCAGCGTCGACGGATCGAGCGAGCAGTACTTC
TRBV7-6	NA	NA	TRBJ1-2	CASSLGETQYFGPF	NA
TRBV7-2	NA	TRBD1	TRBJ1-2	CASSLGLGQGKGDGYTF	TGTGCCAGCAGCTTAGGTCTGGGACAGGGGAAGGGGGATGGCTACACCTTC
TRBV19	NA	NA	TRBJ2-7	CASSEGRELYEQYF	TGTGCCAGTAGTGAGGGCAGGGAGCTCTACGAGCAGTACTTC
TRBV7-2	NA	NA	TRBJ2-7	CASSFGGPGEGGSEQYF	TGTGCCAGCAGCTTTGGGGGACCGGGAGAGGGTGGGTCAGAGCAGTACTTC
TRBV9	NA	NA	TRBJ1-1	CASSHPWGQAFF	TGTGCCAGCAGCCATCCCTGGGGGCAAGCTTTCTTT
TRBV7-9	NA	NA	TRBJ2-2	CASSAGNTQETYF	TGCGCCAGCAGCGCAGGGAACACCCAAGAGACCTATTTT
TRBV5-1	many	TRBD1	TRBJ1-4	CASSSGTEVNEKLFF	TGCGCCAGCAGCTCTGGGACAGAAGTTAATGAAAAACTGTTTTTT
TRBV6-5	many	TRBD1	TRBJ2-7	CASSPPSGTGSYEQYF	TGTGCCAGCAGCCCACCTTCCGGGACAGGGTCCTACGAGCAGTACTTC
TRBV9	NA	TRBD1	TRBJ2-7	CASSIRDRNEKLF	TGTGCCAGCAGTATCCGGGACAGAAATGAAAAACTGTTC
TRBV29-1	few	NA	TRBJ1-1	CSVAPAGDTEAFF	TGCAGCGTTGCGCCCGCTGGGGACACTGAAGCTTTCTTT
TRBV5-4	many	NA	TRBJ1-1	CASSPRQGGLNTEAFF	TGTGCCAGCAGCCCCCGCCAGGGCGGCCTGAACACTGAAGCTTTCTTT
TRBV9	once	NA	TRBJ2-3	CASSVDCTDLQYF	TGTGCCAGCAGCGTGGACTGCACAGATCTGCAGTATTTT